This is a list of T cell receptor beta chains from one sample in a study of cytomegalovirus exposure and HLA in healthy donors. Clones were sequenced by immunoSEQ multiplex PCR, and TCRdb holds only the in-frame ones, with some missing. Here the sample table reports over 55,000 clones. Sequenced input: PBMCs. All receptors come from a male donor in good health and CMV-seronegative. CDR3s include the opening cysteine and the closing phenylalanine or tryptophan. A D gene is named only where the DNA matches it firmly.

V gene	J gene	D gene	CDR3 protein	CDR3 DNA
TRBV28	TRBJ1-2	TRBD1	CASTRTRTGGDGYTF	TGTGCCAGCACCAGAACCCGGACAGGGGGCGATGGCTACACCTTC
TRBV7-8	TRBJ2-7	TRBD1	CASSLVTLTGVVGEQYF	TGTGCCAGCAGCTTAGTGACACTAACAGGGGTAGTAGGAGAGCAGTACTTC
TRBV27	TRBJ2-7	TRBD1	CASSGGTGFYREQYF	TGTGCCAGCAGTGGCGGGACAGGGTTTTATCGCGAGCAGTACTTC
TRBV7-2	TRBJ2-7	-	CASSLANSIYEQYF	TGTGCCAGCAGCTTAGCGAACTCTATCTACGAGCAGTACTTC
TRBV19	TRBJ2-7	TRBD1	CATQGAYEQYF	TGTGCCACTCAGGGGGCCTACGAGCAGTACTTC
TRBV10-3	TRBJ2-1	-	CAISPTGQGQFF	TGTGCCATCAGTCCTACAGGGCAGGGGCAGTTCTTC
TRBV6-5	TRBJ1-1	TRBD1	CASSYSTGAMNTEAFF	TGTGCCAGCAGTTACTCGACAGGGGCAATGAACACTGAAGCTTTCTTT
TRBV19	TRBJ2-7	TRBD1	CASSPRQGSYEQYF	TGTGCCAGTAGTCCACGACAGGGATCCTACGAGCAGTACTTC
TRBV5-1	TRBJ2-3	TRBD1	CASSARDRGFVSDTQYF	TGCGCCAGCAGCGCCCGGGACAGGGGGTTTGTTTCTGATACGCAGTATTTT
TRBV5-1	TRBJ2-5	-	CASSPSTGLENQYF	TGCGCCAGCAGCCCGTCGACAGGACTAGAGAACCAGTACTTC
TRBV29-1	TRBJ1-2	-	CSVDFSNYGYTF	TGCAGCGTGGACTTTTCGAACTATGGCTACACCTTC
TRBV18	TRBJ1-2	TRBD1	CASSSFRDREYTF	TGTGCCAGCTCAAGCTTCCGGGACAGGGAATACACCTTC
TRBV5-1	TRBJ2-2	-	CASSLSTGELFF	TGCGCCAGCAGCTTGTCTACGGGGGAGCTGTTTTTT
TRBV30	TRBJ1-1	-	CAWSVALNTEAFF	TGTGCCTGGAGTGTAGCACTTAACACTGAAGCTTTCTTT
TRBV7-4	TRBJ1-5	-	CASSFRAGVRNQPQHF	TGTGCCAGCAGCTTTCGGGCCGGGGTTAGGAATCAGCCCCAGCATTTT
TRBV29-1	TRBJ2-5	TRBD2	CSGTSEAQETQYF	TGCAGCGGTACTAGCGAAGCTCAAGAGACCCAGTACTTC
TRBV18	TRBJ2-1	TRBD2	CASSPPSGSGSTEQFF	TGTGCCAGCTCACCACCGTCGGGTAGCGGGAGTACTGAGCAGTTCTTC
TRBV29-1	TRBJ1-1	TRBD1	CSVWETGVNTEAFF	TGCAGCGTTTGGGAGACAGGGGTGAACACTGAAGCTTTCTTT
TRBV5-6	TRBJ2-1	-	CASSLYGSSDNEQFF	TGTGCCAGCAGCTTGTACGGGAGCTCCGACAATGAGCAGTTCTTC
TRBV6-1	TRBJ1-1	-	CASTQNQAYTEAFF	TGTGCCAGCACCCAGAACCAGGCGTACACTGAAGCTTTCTTT
TRBV4-3	TRBJ1-6	-	CASSQDRANNSPLHF	TGCGCCAGCAGCCAAGACAGGGCGAATAATTCACCCCTCCACTTT
TRBV4-3	TRBJ2-6	TRBD1	CASSQEGQGSSGANVLTF	TGCGCCAGCAGCCAAGAAGGACAGGGGAGCTCTGGGGCCAACGTCCTGACTTTC